These 19 T cell receptor beta chains were sequenced from one sample in a study of shared clonotypes between healthy human individuals. Using immunoSEQ multiplex PCR, the repertoire was profiled, and TCRdb retains in-frame clones only, with some absent. The sample yields around 430,000 clones, around 75% seen once. Source material: PBMCs. These receptors all come from a middle-aged woman in good health. Some clones in this sample may be carry-over from other donors' samples.

The rearrangement uses TRBV5-1 and TRBJ1-5, with a tentative D call TRBD1 (5 bases). CDR3 size: 14 residues. Trimming shortened V by 4 bases and J by 11 bases, and 19 bases separated the two germline ends. Germline V lookup: CDR1 SGHRS, CDR2 YFSETQ. In DNA, the CDR3 is TGCGCCAGCAGCCCCGACAGCCCTCCCTTGGCCCAGCATTTT. Its translation is CASSPDSPPLAQHF.

The genes are TRBV7-9 and TRBJ2-1; 11 nucleotides line up with TRBD2. The CDR3 totals 14 residues. CDR1 and CDR2 (germline): SEHNR, FQNEAQ (reference sequence). Losses at the gene ends were 3 bases for V and 15 bases for J; bases not matched to a gene: 10. This CDR3 is CASSLGGLAGRLFF. CDR3 bases: TGTGCCAGCAGCTTGGGCGGACTAGCGGGCCGTCTGTTCTTC.

The rearrangement uses TRBV10-3 and TRBJ2-7; 10 bases line up with TRBD1. V was pared by 6 bases and J by 2 bases, with 7 bases of the junction left unmatched. The V gene's germline CDR1 is ENHRY and CDR2 SYGVKD. CDR3 length: 15 amino acids. CDR3 DNA sequence: TGTGCCATCAGCGGAGTGGGACAGGGGACCTACGAGCAGTACTTC. Translated, it gives CAISGVGQGTYEQYF.

Many counts were recorded for this clone. Other DNA sequences of this sample code for an identical CDR3. The gene calls are TRBV5-1 and TRBJ2-1, with TRBD2 identical over 9 bases. After removal of 4 bases from V and 5 bases from J, the junction contained 7 bases not matched to a gene. Germline CDR1 reads SGHRS; CDR2 reads YFSETQ. The CDR3 runs to 15 residues. This chain's CDR3 is CASSLLAGDHNEQFF. CDR3 sequence (DNA): TGCGCCAGCAGCCTTTTAGCGGGAGACCACAATGAGCAGTTCTTC.

The gene calls are TRBV28 and TRBJ2-6; D unresolved. The CDR3 is 13 residues long. The V end lost 6 bases, the J end lost 4 bases, and 7 bases lay between the germline ends. The germline CDR1 and CDR2 sequences are MDHEN and SYDVKM. CDR3 amino acids: CASSLGGANVLTF. The CDR3 DNA reads TGTGCCAGCAGCCTAGGGGGGGCCAACGTCCTGACTTTC.

The gene calls are TRBV11-1 and TRBJ2-2; no clear D. CDR1 and CDR2 from the germline V gene are SGHAT and FQDESV (reference sequence). V lost 1 base, J lost 6 bases, and 9 bases lay in between. CDR3 length: 14 amino acids. CDR3 nucleotides: TGTGCCAGCAGCTTAGGGGTATCAGCCGGGGAGCTGTTTTTT. This gives the protein CASSLGVSAGELFF.

Regarding this clone: The same CDR3 can be traced to other DNA sequences in this sample. This sequence joins TRBV30 and TRBJ2-7; D unresolved. Germline CDR1 is GTSNPN and CDR2 is SVGIG (reference sequence). This CDR3 has 11 amino acids. Trimming took off 1 base at V and 2 bases at J, with 3 bases between the two ends. The CDR3 loop reads CAWSGPYEQYF. The DNA for the CDR3 is TGTGCCTGGAGTGGACCCTACGAGCAGTACTTC.

CDR3 loop: CASSRSGTRSYEQYF. CDR3 nucleotides: TGTGCCAGCAGTAGATCCGGGACTAGATCCTACGAGCAGTACTTC. The J gene is TRBJ2-7, the V gene TRBV28; TRBD2 matches 8 bases. V gave up 5 bases and J gave up 1 base; unmatched junction bases: 7. Germline CDR1 is MDHEN and CDR2 is SYDVKM. The CDR3 loop spans 15 amino acids.

The chain couples TRBV5-4 to TRBJ2-1; D is unclear. V was pared by 4 bases and J by 8 bases, with 19 bases between. The CDR3 extends over 15 amino acids. CDR1 is SGHNT, CDR2 YYREEE, per germline (reference sequence). DNA of the CDR3: TGTGCCAGCAGCCCCTCGAATGTAGGGTTGGATGAGCAGTTCTTC. Protein sequence: CASSPSNVGLDEQFF. Using reference TRBV5-4 and TRBJ2-1 for the parts outside the CDR3, the full variable domain is ETGVTQSPTHLIKTRGQQVTLRCSSQSGHNTVSWYQQALGQGPQFIFQYYREEENGRGNFPPRFSGLQFPNYSSELNVNALELDDSALYLCASSPSNVGLDEQFFGPGTRLTVL.

The chain combines TRBV11-2 with TRBJ2-1; D is unclear. Germline CDR1 is SGHAT and CDR2 is FQNNGV. The length of the CDR3 is 16 residues. V lost 1 base and J lost 0, with 10 bases in between. CDR3 residues: CASSLVRPSSYNEQFF. The CDR3 DNA reads as TGTGCCAGCAGCTTAGTAAGGCCCAGCTCCTACAATGAGCAGTTCTTC.

The V gene is TRBV5-1, the J gene TRBJ2-5; possible D gene TRBD2, 6 bases. This CDR3 spans 15 amino acids. Trimming took off 0 bases at V and 4 bases at J, with 13 bases between the two ends. In germline, CDR1 is SGHRS, CDR2 YFSETQ. The CDR3 DNA follows: TGCGCCAGCAGCTTGGCCGGCGGGGTGGCAGAGACCCAGTACTTC. It specifies CASSLAGGVAETQYF.

The rearrangement uses TRBV7-3 and TRBJ2-3; 15 bases align to TRBD2. This CDR3 is 16 amino acids long. Germline V CDR1 and CDR2: SGHTA, FQGTGA. The trim removed 4 bases at V and 4 bases at J, leaving 3 bases unmatched. The CDR3 is CASSSGLAGGADTQYF. Written as DNA, the CDR3 is TGTGCCAGCAGCTCCGGACTAGCGGGAGGGGCAGATACGCAGTATTTT.

The chain recombines TRBV19 with TRBJ1-1, with a tentative D call TRBD1 (6 bases). V lost 7 bases and J 1 base, leaving 13 bases between the germline ends. There are 14 residues in the CDR3. Germline V gives CDR1 LNHDA, CDR2 SQIVND (reference sequence). The CDR3 DNA sequence: TGTGCCAGTAAGGGACAAGCGTCGAACACTGAAGCTTTCTTT. It specifies CASKGQASNTEAFF.

This CDR3 reads CASTPPRAGQRAYEQYF. The CDR3 DNA reads TGTGCCAGCACCCCCCCGAGGGCAGGGCAGAGGGCCTACGAGCAGTACTTC. The chain links TRBV27 to TRBJ2-7; D is tentatively TRBD1 or TRBD2 (5 bases each). The CDR3 loop spans 17 amino acids. In germline, CDR1 is MNHEY, CDR2 SMNVEV (reference sequence). V lost 7 bases and J 2 bases, leaving 24 bases between the germline ends.

The chain combines TRBV28 with TRBJ1-1; 7 nucleotides agree with TRBD1. V shed 4 bases and J 1 base; nucleotides not matched to a gene: 3. The CDR3 totals 14 residues. Germline CDR1 and CDR2: MDHEN and SYDVKM. The CDR3 region is CASSSTGENTEAFF. In nucleotides, the CDR3 is TGTGCCAGCAGTTCAACAGGGGAGAACACTGAAGCTTTCTTT.

J is TRBJ2-5 and V is TRBV9; 10 bases are shared with TRBD2. This CDR3 is built from 16 residues. Germline CDR1 SGDLS, CDR2 YYNGEE. After removal of 0 bases from V and 3 bases from J, the junction contained 5 bases not matched to a gene. The CDR3 is CASSVGSGRAEETQYF. CDR3 sequence (DNA): TGTGCCAGCAGCGTAGGGAGCGGGAGGGCCGAAGAGACCCAGTACTTC.

The chain combines TRBV11-2 with TRBJ2-1; 13 nucleotides match TRBD2. Trimming cost V 7 bases and J 9 bases; bases outside gene matches: 15. Germline V gene data show CDR1 as SGHAT and CDR2 as FQNNGV. The CDR3 runs 17 residues. CDR3 amino acids: CASILHALAGGPSEQFF. The CDR3 DNA reads TGTGCCAGCATCCTACATGCACTAGCGGGAGGGCCTAGTGAGCAGTTCTTC.

This clone was picked up a small number of times. The genes are TRBV5-4 and TRBJ2-1; D gene unclear. This CDR3 is built from 15 residues. Trimming left V 0 bases short and J 9 bases short, with 16 bases between. In germline, CDR1 is SGHNT, CDR2 YYREEE (reference sequence). The CDR3 DNA follows: TGTGCCAGCAGCTTGGGACAATTGGTCCGGACTGAGCAGTTCTTC. Amino acid sequence: CASSLGQLVRTEQFF.

This clone was counted once. This chain links TRBV19 with TRBJ2-1; D is ambiguous. Between the trimmed V and J ends, which lost 0 bases and 0 bases, there was a span of 6 bases. Per germline, CDR1 LNHDA and CDR2 SQIVND (reference sequence). CDR3 size: 15 residues. The CDR3, as DNA: TGTGCCAGTAGTATAGAGTTTAGCTCCTACAATGAGCAGTTCTTC. Encoded protein: CASSIEFSSYNEQFF.